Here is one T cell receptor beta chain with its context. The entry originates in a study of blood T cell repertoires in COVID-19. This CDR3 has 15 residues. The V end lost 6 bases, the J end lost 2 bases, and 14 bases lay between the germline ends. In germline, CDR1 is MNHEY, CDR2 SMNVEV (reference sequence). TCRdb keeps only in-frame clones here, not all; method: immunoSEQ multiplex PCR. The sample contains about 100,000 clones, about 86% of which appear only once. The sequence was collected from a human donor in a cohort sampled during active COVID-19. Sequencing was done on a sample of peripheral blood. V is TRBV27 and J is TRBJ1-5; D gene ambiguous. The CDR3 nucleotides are TGTGCCAGCAGCCCTCTGAGTTTTGGCAATCAGCCCCAGCATTTT. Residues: CASSPLSFGNQPQHF.